This T cell receptor (beta chain) was documented in a study of radiation and T cells in renal cell carcinoma. CDR1 and CDR2 from the germline V gene are SGHAT and FQNNGV. Between the trimmed V and J ends, which lost 1 base and 0 bases, there was a span of 6 bases. CDR3 size: 14 residues. A single count supports this clone. TCRdb keeps only in-frame clones here, not all; method: immunoSEQ multiplex PCR. The data contain roughly 140,000 clones, about 87% of them singletons. Time point here: blood 2 weeks post-SBRT. The treatment is: 15 Gy SBRT to primary tumor, nephrectomy 4 weeks later. The TCR was taken from a woman between 50 and 59 years old with renal cell carcinoma. This chain uses TRBV11-2 with TRBJ1-1; no clear D. The specimen was blood, collected from a patient whose treatment included radiotherapy and nephrectomy. The CDR3 sequence is CASSLVPLNTEAFF. Written as DNA, the CDR3 is TGTGCCAGCAGCTTAGTACCGTTGAACACTGAAGCTTTCTTT.